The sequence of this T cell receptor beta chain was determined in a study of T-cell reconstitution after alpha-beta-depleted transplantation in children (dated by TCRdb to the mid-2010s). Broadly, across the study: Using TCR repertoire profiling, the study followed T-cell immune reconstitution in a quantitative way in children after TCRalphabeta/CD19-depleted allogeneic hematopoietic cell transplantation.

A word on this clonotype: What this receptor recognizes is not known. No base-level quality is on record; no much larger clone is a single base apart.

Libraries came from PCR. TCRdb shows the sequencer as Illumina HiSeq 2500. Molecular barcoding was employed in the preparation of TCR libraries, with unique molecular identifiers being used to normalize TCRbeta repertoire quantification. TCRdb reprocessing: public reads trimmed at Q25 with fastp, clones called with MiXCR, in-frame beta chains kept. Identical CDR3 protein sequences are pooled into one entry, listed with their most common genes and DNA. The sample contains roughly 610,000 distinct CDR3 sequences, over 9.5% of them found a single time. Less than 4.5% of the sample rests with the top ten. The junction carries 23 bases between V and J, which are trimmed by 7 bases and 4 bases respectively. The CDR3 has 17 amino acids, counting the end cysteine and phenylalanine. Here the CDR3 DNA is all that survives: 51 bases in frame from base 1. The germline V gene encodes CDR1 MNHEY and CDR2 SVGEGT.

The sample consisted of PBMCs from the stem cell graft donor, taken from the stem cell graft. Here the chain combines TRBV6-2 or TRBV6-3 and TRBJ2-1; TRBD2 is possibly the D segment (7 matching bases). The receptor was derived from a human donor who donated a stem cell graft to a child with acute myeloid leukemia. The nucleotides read TGTGCCAGCACCGGGGGGCCAGGGAGGTTACCATACAATGAGCAGTTCTTC. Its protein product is CASTGGPGRLPYNEQFF.